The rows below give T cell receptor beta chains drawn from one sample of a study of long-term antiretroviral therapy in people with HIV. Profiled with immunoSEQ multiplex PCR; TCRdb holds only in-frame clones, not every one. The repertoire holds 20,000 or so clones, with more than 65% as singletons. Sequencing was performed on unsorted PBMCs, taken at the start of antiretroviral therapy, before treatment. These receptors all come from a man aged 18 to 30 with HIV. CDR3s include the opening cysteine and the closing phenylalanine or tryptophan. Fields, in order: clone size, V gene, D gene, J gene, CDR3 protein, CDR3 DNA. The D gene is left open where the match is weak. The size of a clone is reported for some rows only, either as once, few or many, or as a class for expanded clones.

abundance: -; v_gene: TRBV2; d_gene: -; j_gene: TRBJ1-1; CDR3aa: CASKTATEAFF; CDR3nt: TGTGCCAGCAAGACAGCCACTGAAGCTTTCTTT
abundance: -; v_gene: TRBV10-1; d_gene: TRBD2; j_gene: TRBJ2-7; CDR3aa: CASSDPPSGAYEQYF; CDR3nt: TGCGCCAGCAGTGACCCGCCAAGCGGGGCCTACGAGCAGTACTTC
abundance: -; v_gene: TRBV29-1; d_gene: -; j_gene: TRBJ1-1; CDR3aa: CSSLTNTEAFF; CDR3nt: TGCAGCTCTCTTACGAACACTGAAGCTTTCTTT
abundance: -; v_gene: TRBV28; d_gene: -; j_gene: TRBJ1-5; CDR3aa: CASSLIAGTSNQPQHF; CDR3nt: TGTGCCAGCAGTTTAATTGCAGGGACCAGCAATCAGCCCCAGCATTTT
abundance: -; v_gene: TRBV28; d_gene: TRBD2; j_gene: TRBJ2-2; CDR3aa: CASSSLLMGGKNPGELFF; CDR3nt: TGTGCCAGCAGTTCGCTCCTAATGGGAGGGAAGAATCCCGGGGAGCTGTTTTTT
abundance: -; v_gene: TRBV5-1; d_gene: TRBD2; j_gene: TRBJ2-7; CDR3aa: CASRPFLTSGLDEQYF; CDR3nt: TGCGCCAGCAGGCCCTTTTTGACTAGCGGGCTCGACGAGCAGTACTTC
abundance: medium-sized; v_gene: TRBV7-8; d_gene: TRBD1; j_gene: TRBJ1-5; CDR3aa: CASQGQGGNQPQHF; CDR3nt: TGTGCCAGCCAGGGACAGGGAGGAAATCAGCCCCAGCATTTT
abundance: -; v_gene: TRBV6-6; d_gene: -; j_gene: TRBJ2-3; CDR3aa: CASSADPEDTQYF; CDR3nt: TGTGCCAGCAGTGCCGACCCGGAAGATACGCAGTATTTT
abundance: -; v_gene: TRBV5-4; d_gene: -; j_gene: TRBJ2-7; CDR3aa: CASSGAPKTGSYEQYF; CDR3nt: TGTGCCAGCAGCGGGGCCCCGAAGACAGGCTCCTACGAGCAGTACTTC
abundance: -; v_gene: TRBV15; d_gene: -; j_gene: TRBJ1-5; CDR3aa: CATSREGNLDQPQHF; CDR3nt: TGTGCCACCAGCAGAGAAGGGAACCTGGATCAGCCCCAGCATTTT
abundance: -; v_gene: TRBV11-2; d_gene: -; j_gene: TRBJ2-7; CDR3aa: CASSLRVVGSYEQYF; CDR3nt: TGTGCCAGCAGCTTAAGGGTGGTAGGGTCCTACGAGCAGTACTTC
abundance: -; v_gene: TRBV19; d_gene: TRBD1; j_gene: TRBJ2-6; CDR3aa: CASGDRASGANVLTF; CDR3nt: TGTGCCAGTGGAGACAGGGCTTCTGGGGCCAACGTCCTGACTTTC
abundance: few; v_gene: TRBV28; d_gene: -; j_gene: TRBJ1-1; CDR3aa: CASTVPQGVFTEAFF; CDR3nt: TGTGCCAGCACTGTTCCGCAGGGTGTATTCACTGAAGCTTTCTTT
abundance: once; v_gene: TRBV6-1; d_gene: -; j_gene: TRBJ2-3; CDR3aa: CANGNRVGTDTQYF; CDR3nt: TGTGCCAACGGGAACAGGGTTGGCACAGATACGCAGTATTTT
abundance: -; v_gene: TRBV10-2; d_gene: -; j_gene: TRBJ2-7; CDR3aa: CASSVVNLYEQYF; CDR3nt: TGCGCCAGCAGTGTAGTAAACCTGTACGAGCAGTACTTC
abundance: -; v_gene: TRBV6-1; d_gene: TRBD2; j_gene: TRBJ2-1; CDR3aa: CASSERGGKRGATPARQFF; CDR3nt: TGTGCCAGCAGTGAAAGGGGGGGGAAGCGGGGGGCCACCCCGGCTCGGCAGTTCTTC
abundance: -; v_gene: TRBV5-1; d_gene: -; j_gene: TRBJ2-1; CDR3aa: CASSFELYPGDEQFF; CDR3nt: TGCGCCAGCAGCTTCGAACTATACCCTGGCGATGAGCAGTTCTTC
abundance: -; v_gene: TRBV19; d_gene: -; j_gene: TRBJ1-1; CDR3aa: CASSAGWGKQINTEAFF; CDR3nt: TGTGCCAGTAGTGCTGGTTGGGGGAAGCAAATTAACACTGAAGCTTTCTTT
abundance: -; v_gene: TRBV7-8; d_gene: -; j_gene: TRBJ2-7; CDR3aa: CASSLAWWEQYF; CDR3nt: TGTGCCAGCAGCTTAGCGTGGTGGGAGCAGTACTTC
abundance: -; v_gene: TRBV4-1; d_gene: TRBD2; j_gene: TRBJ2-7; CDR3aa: CASSQEASGMYEQYF; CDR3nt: TGCGCCAGCAGCCAAGAGGCTAGCGGGATGTACGAGCAGTACTTC
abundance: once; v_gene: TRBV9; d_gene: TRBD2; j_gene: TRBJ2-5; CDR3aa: CASSVGGGLPQETQYF; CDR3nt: TGTGCCAGCAGCGTAGGGGGGGGGTTGCCACAAGAGACCCAGTACTTC
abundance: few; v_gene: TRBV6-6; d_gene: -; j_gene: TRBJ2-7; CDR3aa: CASSQAAGALYEQYF; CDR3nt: TGTGCCAGCAGCCAAGCGGCGGGTGCGCTCTACGAGCAGTACTTC
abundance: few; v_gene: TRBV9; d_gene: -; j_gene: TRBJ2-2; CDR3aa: CASSPSPKIITGELFF; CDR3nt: TGTGCCAGCAGCCCTAGCCCGAAAATAATCACCGGGGAGCTGTTTTTT
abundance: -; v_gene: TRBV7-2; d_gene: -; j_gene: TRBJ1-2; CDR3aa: CASSPAGRGLGGYTF; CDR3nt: TGTGCCAGCAGCCCCGCGGGGAGGGGTCTCGGTGGCTACACCTTC
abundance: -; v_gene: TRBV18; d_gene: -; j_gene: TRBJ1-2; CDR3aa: CASSPTTTGRLYGYTF; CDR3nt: TGTGCCAGCTCACCAACAACCACAGGGCGCCTCTATGGCTACACCTTC
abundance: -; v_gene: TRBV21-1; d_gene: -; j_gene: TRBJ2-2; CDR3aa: CASSKEAGGRTGELFF; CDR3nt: TGTGCCAGCAGCAAAGAGGCAGGGGGCAGGACCGGGGAGCTGTTTTTT
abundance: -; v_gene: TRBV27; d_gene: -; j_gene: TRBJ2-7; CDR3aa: CASMPGTGYEQYF; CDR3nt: TGTGCCAGCATGCCCGGGACGGGGTACGAGCAGTACTTC
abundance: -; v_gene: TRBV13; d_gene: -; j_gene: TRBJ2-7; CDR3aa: CASSATGEQYF; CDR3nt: TGTGCCAGCAGCGCCACCGGGGAGCAGTACTTC
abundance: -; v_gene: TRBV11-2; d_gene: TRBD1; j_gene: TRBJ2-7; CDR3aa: CASSLGSQGAEQYF; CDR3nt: TGTGCCAGCAGCTTAGGATCCCAGGGGGCCGAGCAGTACTTC
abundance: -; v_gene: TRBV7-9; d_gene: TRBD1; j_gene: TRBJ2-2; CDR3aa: CATDRGDTGELFF; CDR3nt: TGTGCCACTGACAGGGGTGACACCGGGGAGCTGTTTTTT
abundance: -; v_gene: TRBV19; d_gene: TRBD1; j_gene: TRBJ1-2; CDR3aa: CASSQQQGARNYGYTF; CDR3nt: TGTGCCAGTAGTCAACAACAGGGGGCCAGAAACTATGGCTACACCTTC
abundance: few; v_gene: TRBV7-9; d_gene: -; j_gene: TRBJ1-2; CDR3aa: CASSLPFGYGYTF; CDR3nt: TGTGCCAGCAGCTTACCGTTTGGTTATGGCTACACCTTC
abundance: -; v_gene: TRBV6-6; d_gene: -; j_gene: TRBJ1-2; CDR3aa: CASSYRNQVSNYGYTF; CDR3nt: TGTGCCAGCAGTTATAGGAATCAAGTCTCTAACTATGGCTACACCTTC
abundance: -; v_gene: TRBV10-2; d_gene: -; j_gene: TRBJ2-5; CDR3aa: CASSETIKARETQYF; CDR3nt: TGCGCCAGCAGTGAGACTATCAAGGCGAGGGAGACCCAGTACTTC
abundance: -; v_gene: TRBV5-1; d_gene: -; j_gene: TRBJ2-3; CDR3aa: CASSLGGRDTQYF; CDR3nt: TGCGCCAGCAGCTTGGGGGGACGAGATACGCAGTATTTT
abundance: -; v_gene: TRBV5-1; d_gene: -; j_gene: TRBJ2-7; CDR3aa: CASSGRVGQSSYEQYF; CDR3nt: TGCGCCAGCAGCGGCCGGGTTGGCCAAAGCTCCTACGAGCAGTACTTC
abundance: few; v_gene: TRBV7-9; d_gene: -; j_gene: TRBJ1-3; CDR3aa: CASSLGHSGNTIYF; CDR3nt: TGTGCCAGCAGCTTAGGACATTCTGGAAACACCATATATTTT
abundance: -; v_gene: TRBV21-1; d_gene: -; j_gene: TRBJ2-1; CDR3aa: CASSRPREAYNEQFF; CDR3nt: TGTGCCAGCAGCAGACCTCGGGAGGCTTACAATGAGCAGTTCTTC
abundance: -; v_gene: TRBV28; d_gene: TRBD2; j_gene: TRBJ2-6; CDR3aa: CASSPSGRAISGANVLTF; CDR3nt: TGTGCCAGCAGTCCTAGCGGGAGGGCCATTTCTGGGGCCAACGTCCTGACTTTC
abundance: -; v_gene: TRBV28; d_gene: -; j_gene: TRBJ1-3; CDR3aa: CASFSSRGFSGNTIYF; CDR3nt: TGTGCCAGCTTTTCCTCCCGGGGCTTCTCTGGAAACACCATATATTTT
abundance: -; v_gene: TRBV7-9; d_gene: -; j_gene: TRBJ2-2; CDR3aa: CASSLGPLNTGELFF; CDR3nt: TGTGCCAGCAGCTTGGGACCACTGAACACCGGGGAGCTGTTTTTT
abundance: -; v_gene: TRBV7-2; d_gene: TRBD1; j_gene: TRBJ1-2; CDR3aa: CASRSRDRGRGYTF; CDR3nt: TGTGCCAGCAGATCCCGGGACAGGGGGCGCGGCTACACCTTC
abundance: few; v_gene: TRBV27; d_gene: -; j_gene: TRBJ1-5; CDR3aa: CASSLSRRGRDSNQPQHF; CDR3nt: TGTGCCAGCAGTTTATCGAGGAGGGGACGGGATAGCAATCAGCCCCAGCATTTT
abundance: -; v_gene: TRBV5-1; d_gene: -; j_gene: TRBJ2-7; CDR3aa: CASSLGLDYEQYF; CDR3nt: TGCGCCAGCAGCTTGGGGCTAGACTACGAGCAGTACTTC
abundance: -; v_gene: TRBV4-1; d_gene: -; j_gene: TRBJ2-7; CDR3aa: CASSQAGEESYEQYF; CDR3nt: TGCGCCAGCAGCCAAGCGGGGGAAGAATCCTACGAGCAGTACTTC
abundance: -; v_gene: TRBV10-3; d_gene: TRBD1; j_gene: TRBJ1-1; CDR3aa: CAISESAGGTEAFF; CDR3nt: TGTGCCATCAGTGAGTCGGCAGGGGGCACTGAAGCTTTCTTT
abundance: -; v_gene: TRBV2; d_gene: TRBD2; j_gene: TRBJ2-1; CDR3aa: CASSDSGRGNEQFF; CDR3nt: TGTGCCAGCAGTGATAGCGGGAGGGGCAATGAGCAGTTCTTC
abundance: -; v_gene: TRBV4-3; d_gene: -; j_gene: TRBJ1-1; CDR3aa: CASSQDAGRTEAFF; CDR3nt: TGCGCCAGCAGCCAAGACGCAGGAAGGACTGAAGCTTTCTTT
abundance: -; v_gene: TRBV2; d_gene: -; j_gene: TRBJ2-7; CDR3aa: CASSEWRGNEQYF; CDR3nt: TGTGCCAGCAGTGAATGGCGGGGTAACGAGCAGTACTTC
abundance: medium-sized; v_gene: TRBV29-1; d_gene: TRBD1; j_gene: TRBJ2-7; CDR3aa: CSVESGTGAYEQYF; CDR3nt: TGCAGCGTTGAATCGGGGACAGGGGCTTACGAGCAGTACTTC
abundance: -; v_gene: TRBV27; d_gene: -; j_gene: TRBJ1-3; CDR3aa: CASSAGVGGNTIYF; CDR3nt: TGTGCCAGCAGCGCGGGAGTTGGTGGAAACACCATATATTTT
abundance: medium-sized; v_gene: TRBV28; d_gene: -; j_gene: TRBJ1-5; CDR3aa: CASSFESLGQPQHF; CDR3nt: TGTGCCAGCAGTTTTGAGTCACTAGGTCAGCCCCAGCATTTT
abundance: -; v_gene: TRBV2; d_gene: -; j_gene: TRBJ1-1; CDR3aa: CASSADLNTEAFF; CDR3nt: TGTGCCAGCAGTGCAGACTTGAACACTGAAGCTTTCTTT
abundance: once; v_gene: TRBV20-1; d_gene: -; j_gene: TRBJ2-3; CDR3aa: CSPEGDTQYF; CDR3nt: TGCAGTCCTGAGGGAGATACGCAGTATTTT
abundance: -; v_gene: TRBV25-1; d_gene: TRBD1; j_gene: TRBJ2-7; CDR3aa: CASTLFGQGWNEQYF; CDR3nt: TGTGCCAGCACCTTATTTGGACAGGGATGGAACGAGCAGTACTTC